A single sample is the source of the 8 T cell receptor beta chains below, sequenced in a study of blood T cell repertoires in COVID-19. Assay: immunoSEQ multiplex PCR; the TCRdb copy retains only in-frame clones and omits some. The repertoire includes about 410,000 clones, approximately 89% of them detected once, and around 1.5% sits in the top ten. The sample taken for sequencing was peripheral blood. Receptors originate from a woman aged 40 to 49 with COVID-19, enrolled during active disease.

This clone was detected only once. This CDR3 is also generated by other DNA sequences in the sample. The chain joins TRBV5-1 to TRBJ1-1; D is unclear. This CDR3 spans 15 amino acids. V was cut by 2 bases and J by 2 bases, with 13 bases left in between. CDR1 is SGHRS and CDR2 is YFSETQ in the germline V gene. The chain's CDR3 is CASSLTGGSNTEAFF. In DNA, the CDR3 is TGCGCCAGCAGCTTAACTGGAGGAAGTAACACTGAAGCTTTCTTT.

This clone was detected only once. V usage is TRBV7-9 and J usage is TRBJ2-7; possibly TRBD2 for D (5 bases). This CDR3 is 13 amino acids long. Germline V CDR1 and CDR2: SEHNR, FQNEAQ (reference sequence). With 0 bases removed from V and 2 bases from J, the gap between germline ends came to 5 bases. The CDR3 bases are TGTGCCAGCAGCTTAGCGGGAGCCTACGAGCAGTACTTC. Translating it yields CASSLAGAYEQYF.

This clone was observed once. The CDR3 protein is CASSPRPADTGELFF. The CDR3 coding sequence is TGTGCCAGCTCACCACGGCCGGCGGACACCGGGGAGCTGTTTTTT. The genes are TRBV18 and TRBJ2-2; D unclear. Trimming left V 1 base short and J 3 bases short, with 9 bases between. This CDR3 spans 15 amino acids. The V gene's germline CDR1 is KGHSH and CDR2 LQKENI.

The chain carries TRBV7-8 and TRBJ1-2; a weak D match, TRBD1 (6 bases). The V end lost 4 bases, the J end lost 2 bases, and 14 bases lay between the germline ends. In germline, CDR1 is SGHVS, CDR2 FQNEAQ. This CDR3 is built from 15 residues. The CDR3 DNA is TGTGCCAGCAGCTCGAAAGGGGGAGGGAACTATGGCTACACCTTC. This translates into CASSSKGGGNYGYTF. The full variable domain, in which reference TRBV7-8 and TRBJ1-2 provide the parts outside the CDR3, is GAGVSQSPRYKVAKRGQDVALRCDPISGHVSLFWYQQALGQGPEFLTYFQNEAQLDKSGLPSDRFFAERPEGSVSTLKIQRTQQEDSAVYLCASSSKGGGNYGYTFGSGTRLTVV.

This clone has only one observation. V gene TRBV28 combines with J gene TRBJ2-7, with D possibly being TRBD2 (5 bases). Germline V gene sequence: CDR1 MDHEN, CDR2 SYDVKM. CDR3 length: 15 residues. V lost 0 bases and J 5 bases, leaving 14 bases between the germline ends. The CDR3 DNA follows: TGTGCCAGCAGTTTATGGGGGAGATGGGCCGACGAGCAGTACTTC. Its protein product is CASSLWGRWADEQYF.

The chain has TRBV7-2 and TRBJ2-2; D remains unclear. Germline CDR1 and CDR2: SGHTA and FQGNSA. This CDR3 region has 14 residues. V gave up 2 bases and J gave up 3 bases, with 7 bases separating them. The CDR3 is CASSLNVDTGELFF. As DNA, the CDR3 is TGTGCCAGCAGCTTAAATGTCGACACCGGGGAGCTGTTTTTT.

V is TRBV6-2 or TRBV6-3 and J is TRBJ1-5; D is undetermined. This CDR3 is 16 amino acids long. Trimming pared 2 bases from V and 5 bases from J, leaving 16 bases between. In germline, CDR1 is MNHEY, CDR2 SVGEGT. The CDR3 here is CASSYPPGGLDQPQHF. The CDR3 DNA is TGTGCCAGCAGTTACCCCCCCGGAGGGCTCGATCAGCCCCAGCATTTT.

The chain has TRBV14 and TRBJ2-2; 12 bases agree with TRBD2. Per the germline V gene, CDR1 is SGHDN and CDR2 is FVKESK. V lost 4 bases, J lost 3 bases, and 6 bases stayed unmatched. The CDR3 totals 17 residues. DNA of the CDR3: TGTGCCAGCAGCCCCACTAGCGGGGGGTCCCACACCGGGGAGCTGTTTTTT. As protein: CASSPTSGGSHTGELFF.